This is a list of T cell receptor beta chains from one sample in a study of T cell repertoires in cytomegalovirus infection. One entry per CDR3 protein results from TCRdb running MiXCR on the reads. In the table there are 200,000 to 300,000 distinct CDR3 sequences, roughly 15% of which are singletons. The material sequenced was PBMCs. The origin of the receptors is a human donor in good health (CMV status not recorded). Some clones in this sample may be carry-over from other donors' samples. CDR3s include the opening cysteine and the closing phenylalanine or tryptophan. The order of the fields is V gene, clone size, D gene, J gene, CDR3 DNA, CDR3 protein. The D gene is left open where the match is weak. The size of a clone is reported for some rows only, either as once, few or many, or as a class for expanded clones.

v_call: TRBV18; clone_size: few; d_call: .; j_call: TRBJ2-1; cdr3_nt: TGTGCCAGCTCACCACAGGGGGCCTACAATGAGCAGTTCTTC; cdr3_aa: CASSPQGAYNEQFF
v_call: TRBV12-3/TRBV12-4; clone_size: many; d_call: .; j_call: TRBJ2-5; cdr3_nt: TGTGCCAGCAGCTCCCCGGGCAGGGAGACCCAGTACTTC; cdr3_aa: CASSSPGRETQYF
v_call: TRBV13; clone_size: .; d_call: .; j_call: TRBJ2-7; cdr3_nt: TGTGCCAGCAGCTTAGGAGTTTCAGGGACCTACGAGCAGTACTTC; cdr3_aa: CASSLGVSGTYEQYF
v_call: TRBV4-1; clone_size: .; d_call: .; j_call: TRBJ1-2; cdr3_nt: TGCGCCAGCAGCCAAGACGGGGCAGCCAACCTGGGTGGCTACACCTTC; cdr3_aa: CASSQDGAANLGGYTF
v_call: TRBV7-6; clone_size: few; d_call: .; j_call: TRBJ2-4; cdr3_nt: TGTGCCAGCAGCTTAACCGGGGGCCAAAACATTCAGTACTTC; cdr3_aa: CASSLTGGQNIQYF
v_call: TRBV12-3/TRBV12-4; clone_size: few; d_call: .; j_call: TRBJ1-1; cdr3_nt: TGTGCCAGCAGTTTTGGTAGGGGAGCTTTCTTT; cdr3_aa: CASSFGRGAFF
v_call: TRBV5-1; clone_size: .; d_call: .; j_call: TRBJ2-3; cdr3_nt: TGCGCCAGCAGCTTGGGGCAGGACGACAGCACAGATACGCAGTATTTT; cdr3_aa: CASSLGQDDSTDTQYF
v_call: TRBV7-9; clone_size: .; d_call: .; j_call: TRBJ1-2; cdr3_nt: TGTGCCAGCAGCCCTAATCCTAGGACGACAGCCCCTAACTATGGCTACACCTTC; cdr3_aa: CASSPNPRTTAPNYGYTF
v_call: TRBV7-2; clone_size: many; d_call: .; j_call: TRBJ1-4; cdr3_nt: TGTGCCAGCAGCTTAGTCGTGGTTGGCGAAAAACTGTTTTTT; cdr3_aa: CASSLVVVGEKLFF
v_call: TRBV7-9; clone_size: many; d_call: .; j_call: TRBJ2-7; cdr3_nt: TGTGCCAGCAGTTCCCCACAGGCCTCCTACGAGCAGTACTTC; cdr3_aa: CASSSPQASYEQYF
v_call: TRBV7-9; clone_size: .; d_call: TRBD1; j_call: TRBJ1-2; cdr3_nt: TGTGCCAGCAGCCCCAGGGGACAGGGTGAGGGCTACACCTTC; cdr3_aa: CASSPRGQGEGYTF
v_call: TRBV6-6; clone_size: many; d_call: .; j_call: TRBJ2-4; cdr3_nt: TGTGCCAGCAGTTACTCGCTTGTCGGATCGGACATTCAGTACTTC; cdr3_aa: CASSYSLVGSDIQYF
v_call: TRBV7-2; clone_size: many; d_call: .; j_call: TRBJ2-7; cdr3_nt: TGTGCCAGCAGCTTAGCGGTGACGTCGGGATCCTACGAGCAGTACTTC; cdr3_aa: CASSLAVTSGSYEQYF
v_call: TRBV18; clone_size: few; d_call: TRBD1; j_call: TRBJ2-7; cdr3_nt: TGTGCCAGCTCATTAACCGGGACAGTTAACGAGCAGTACTTC; cdr3_aa: CASSLTGTVNEQYF
v_call: TRBV7-2; clone_size: many; d_call: .; j_call: TRBJ2-7; cdr3_nt: TGTGCCAGCAGCCCGCGGGTTCTCTACGAGCAGTACTTC; cdr3_aa: CASSPRVLYEQYF
v_call: TRBV7-9; clone_size: many; d_call: .; j_call: TRBJ2-7; cdr3_nt: TGTGCCAGCAGCTTCTTGGACAGCCCCTACGAGCAGTACTTC; cdr3_aa: CASSFLDSPYEQYF
v_call: TRBV28; clone_size: many; d_call: TRBD1; j_call: TRBJ2-5; cdr3_nt: TGTGCCAGCAGCCAGGGACAGGGTGCGGGAGAGACCCAGTACTTC; cdr3_aa: CASSQGQGAGETQYF
v_call: TRBV7-9; clone_size: many; d_call: .; j_call: TRBJ2-5; cdr3_nt: TGTGCCAGCAGCCGGGAGAGGCCTACAGGCGAGACCCAGTACTTC; cdr3_aa: CASSRERPTGETQYF
v_call: TRBV20-1; clone_size: few; d_call: .; j_call: TRBJ1-5; cdr3_nt: TGCAGTGGAGCCTCATCGGGGTCTAGCAATCAGCCCCAGCATTTT; cdr3_aa: CSGASSGSSNQPQHF
v_call: TRBV7-9; clone_size: many; d_call: .; j_call: TRBJ2-7; cdr3_nt: TGTGCCAGCAGCTTATTGGGGAGCTCCTACGAGCAGTACTTC; cdr3_aa: CASSLLGSSYEQYF
v_call: TRBV29-1; clone_size: .; d_call: TRBD1; j_call: TRBJ2-6; cdr3_nt: TGCAGCGTAACTCCGGGACAGGGTATTGGGGCCAACGTCCTGACTTTC; cdr3_aa: CSVTPGQGIGANVLTF
v_call: TRBV28; clone_size: many; d_call: .; j_call: TRBJ1-2; cdr3_nt: TGTGCCAGCAGTTTTATTCTCGAATTCTATGGCTACACCTTC; cdr3_aa: CASSFILEFYGYTF
v_call: TRBV28; clone_size: few; d_call: TRBD1; j_call: TRBJ1-2; cdr3_nt: TGTGCCAGCAGTTTAACCGGGACAGGGCTGTTGTATGGCTACACCTTC; cdr3_aa: CASSLTGTGLLYGYTF
v_call: TRBV20-1; clone_size: .; d_call: TRBD2; j_call: TRBJ2-1; cdr3_nt: TGCAGTGCTCCCGGAGCGGGGGGGCCGAATGAGCAGTTCTTC; cdr3_aa: CSAPGAGGPNEQFF
v_call: TRBV7-2; clone_size: many; d_call: .; j_call: TRBJ2-5; cdr3_nt: TGTGCCAGCAGCTTCCAAGAGACCCAGTACTTC; cdr3_aa: CASSFQETQYF
v_call: TRBV2; clone_size: many; d_call: .; j_call: TRBJ1-4; cdr3_nt: TGTGCCAGCAGTACTCGGGGGGCTGAAGAAAAACTGTTTTTT; cdr3_aa: CASSTRGAEEKLFF